Listed below are T cell receptor beta chains from one sample, sequenced in a study of OX40 agonist ivuxolimab in advanced cancers. Only in-frame clones appear in the TCRdb table, and some are missing; sequencing was by immunoSEQ multiplex PCR. Of 98,000 or so clones detected, approximately 91% appear once; the ten largest clones hold 0.82%. This sample comprised CD4+ or CD8+ T cells sorted from blood, obtained in a trial of the OX40 agonist ivuxolimab. These receptors came from an adult with an advanced solid tumor such as melanoma, head and neck, liver or kidney cancer. Both conserved end residues are part of each CDR3. Each record gives: J gene, V gene, D gene, CDR3 length, clone size, CDR3 protein, CDR3 DNA. A D gene is named only where the DNA matches it firmly. Size is omitted from some rows. Given values are once, few, many or a class for expanded clones.

TRBJ1-3	TRBV6-1	NA	17	NA	CASSETWEVLSGNTIYF	TGTGCCAGCAGTGAAACGTGGGAAGTCCTCTCTGGAAACACCATATATTTT
TRBJ1-2	TRBV13	NA	14	NA	CASSPAFGNYGYTF	TGTGCCAGCAGCCCCGCCTTCGGTAACTATGGCTACACCTTC
TRBJ1-2	TRBV4-1	NA	14	NA	CASSRVGTAPGYTF	TGCGCCAGCAGCCGAGTGGGTACGGCTCCGGGCTACACCTTC
TRBJ2-5	TRBV6-5	NA	13	NA	CASSAPGQETQYF	TGTGCCAGCAGCGCGCCGGGTCAAGAGACCCAGTACTTC
TRBJ2-1	TRBV7-3	TRBD2	15	NA	CASSLTSGSLNEQFF	TGTGCCAGCAGCCTTACTAGCGGGAGTCTCAATGAGCAGTTCTTC
TRBJ1-4	TRBV14	NA	12	NA	CASSYAGEKLFF	TGTGCCAGCAGCTACGCCGGGGAAAAACTGTTTTTT
TRBJ1-2	TRBV19	NA	15	NA	CASSIPGTGLYGYTF	TGTGCCAGTAGTATTCCTGGGACTGGCCTTTATGGCTACACCTTC
TRBJ2-1	TRBV10-3	NA	13	NA	CAISLSLENEQFF	TGTGCCATCAGTTTATCACTAGAAAATGAGCAGTTCTTC
TRBJ2-3	TRBV7-2	NA	13	NA	CASSFPELNRKYF	TGTGCCAGCAGCTTTCCTGAGCTTAACAGGAAGTACTTT
TRBJ2-3	TRBV30	TRBD1	11	once	CAWGTGDTQYF	TGTGCCTGGGGGACAGGAGATACGCAGTATTTT
TRBJ2-5	TRBV18	TRBD1	15	NA	CASSPMDRAGETQYF	TGTGCCAGCTCACCTATGGACAGGGCAGGAGAGACCCAGTACTTC
TRBJ1-2	TRBV29-1	NA	13	few	CSVEVGGLGGYTF	TGCAGCGTTGAGGTTGGGGGGCTGGGAGGCTACACCTTC
TRBJ2-4	TRBV5-1	NA	14	NA	CASKSELAKNIQYF	TGCGCCAGCAAGTCGGAGTTGGCCAAAAACATTCAGTACTTC
TRBJ2-1	TRBV7-8	NA	16	NA	CASSFIWGPGYNEQFF	TGTGCCAGCAGCTTTATTTGGGGACCTGGCTACAATGAGCAGTTCTTC
TRBJ2-1	TRBV7-2	NA	15	NA	CASSTASPSDNEQFF	TGTGCCAGCAGCACGGCTAGCCCCTCCGACAATGAGCAGTTCTTC
TRBJ2-3	TRBV19	TRBD2	15	NA	CASGTSGSGTDTQYF	TGTGCCAGTGGGACTAGCGGGAGTGGAACAGATACGCAGTATTTT
TRBJ2-3	TRBV6-5	NA	13	NA	CASSYSGDGTQYF	TGTGCCAGCAGTTACTCAGGGGATGGTACGCAGTATTTT
TRBJ1-1	TRBV6-5	TRBD1	15	NA	CASRAQGAMGTEAFF	TGTGCCAGCAGAGCACAGGGGGCGATGGGCACTGAAGCTTTCTTT
TRBJ1-3	TRBV11-2	TRBD1	17	NA	CASSPSGQIYSGNTIYF	TGTGCCAGCAGCCCCTCGGGACAGATCTACTCTGGAAACACCATATATTTT